This T cell receptor beta chain was identified during a study of T cells in Graves' hyperthyroidism and ophthalmopathy. Turning to the study itself: Before any treatment, at initial diagnosis, peripheral blood was collected.

Exclusion criteria comprised uncontrolled infection, other autoimmune disease, pregnancy or lactation. Germline V gene sequence: CDR1 GTSNPN, CDR2 SVGIG (reference sequence). V was cut by 0 bases and J by 1 base, with 16 bases left in between. This CDR3 is 17 amino acids long. This clonotype has a handful of counts. The CDR3 regions of TCR beta were amplified from RNA transcripts. The HTBI primer set was used in a first-round RT-PCR of the TCR CDR3. TCRdb passed the multiplex PCR reads through MiXCR, listing each CDR3 protein once. The data hold approximately 740,000 distinct CDR3 sequences, with approximately 14% observed a single time.

The receptor's source is a young woman with Graves' hyperthyroidism. V and J are TRBV30 and TRBJ1-5, with D possibly TRBD1 on 5 matching bases. Source material: blood. As DNA, the CDR3 is TGTGCCTGGAGTGTAGGGACCCTTTTCCCGAGCAATCAGCCCCAGCATTTT. Translated: CAWSVGTLFPSNQPQHF.